This TCR beta chain was obtained from a study of blood T cell repertoires in COVID-19. This clone appeared a few times. Profiled with immunoSEQ multiplex PCR; TCRdb holds only in-frame clones, not every one. The repertoire holds approximately 300,000 clones, with approximately 89% as singletons. This CDR3 has 20 amino acids. Germline V lookup: CDR1 KGHDR, CDR2 SFDVKD. Trimming took 0 bases from V and 0 from J; bases not matched to a gene: 12. Living in 20 to 30 US areas, the participants were between roughly 18 and 95 years of age. Participant reports of clinical history set cohort assignment. The sequencing input was PBMCs or T cells enriched from blood (not recorded which). This clonotype was obtained from a woman under 30 who had recovered from COVID-19. The rearrangement joins TRBV24-1 to TRBJ2-1, with TRBD2 identical over 8 bases. The CDR3 reads CATSDLTSGPAPSSYNEQFF. In nucleotides, the CDR3 is TGTGCCACCAGTGATTTGACTAGCGGACCCGCCCCGAGCTCCTACAATGAGCAGTTCTTC.